This TCR beta chain was documented in a study of T cell responses to AZD1222 COVID-19 vaccine. Repertoires were generated with immunoSEQ multiplex PCR, while TCRdb's copy carries only in-frame clones and drops some. The table includes thousands of clones, approximately 87% detected once. Germline lookup yields CDR1 GTSNPN and CDR2 SVGIG (reference sequence). V was pared by 2 bases and J by 0 bases, with 11 bases between. The CDR3 extends over 16 amino acids. Samples with a second dose at about 4 or about 12 weeks were pooled together. Sample: peripheral blood, taken 28 days after the second AZD1222 dose. The rearrangement links TRBV30 to TRBJ1-6, with TRBD1 as a possible D gene (5 bases). This TCR came from an adult who received the AZD1222 COVID-19 vaccine. CDR3 amino acids: CAWSLGGSSYNSPLHF. CDR3 coding DNA: TGTGCCTGGAGTCTCGGGGGGAGCTCCTATAATTCACCCCTCCACTTT.